Listed here are 27 T cell receptor beta chains from one sample, sequenced in a study of cytomegalovirus exposure and HLA in healthy donors. PCR primers comprised 60 Vbeta and 13 Jbeta primers. Data came from immunoSEQ multiplex PCR; TCRdb stores just in-frame clones and leaves some out. Of around 190,000 clones listed, roughly 80% are singletons. The sample comprised PBMCs. These receptors came from a woman in her thirties in good health and CMV-seronegative.

The chain recombines TRBV7-8 with TRBJ2-3; D gene ambiguous. Germline V gives CDR1 SGHVS, CDR2 FQNEAQ. Trimming left V 8 bases short and J 1 base short, with 13 bases between. The length of the CDR3 is 14 residues. The CDR3, as DNA: TGTGCCAGCTCGGTCCACCTTGGCACAGATACGCAGTATTTT. It specifies CASSVHLGTDTQYF.

This clone came up once. The chain joins TRBV7-9 to TRBJ1-1; 7 positions agree with TRBD1. Losses at the gene ends were 6 bases for V and 1 base for J; bases not matched to a gene: 11. Germline V lookup: CDR1 SEHNR, CDR2 FQNEAQ (reference sequence). The CDR3 spans 16 residues. The CDR3: CASSFRIQGRNTEAFF. The CDR3 nucleotides read TGTGCCAGCAGTTTCCGAATACAGGGGAGGAACACTGAAGCTTTCTTT. Variable domain in full (rest from reference TRBV7-9 and TRBJ1-1): DTGVSQNPRHKITKRGQNVTFRCDPISEHNRLYWYRQTLGQGPEFLTYFQNEAQLEKSRLLSDRFSAERPKGSFSTLEIQRTEQGDSAMYLCASSFRIQGRNTEAFFGQGTRLTVV.

This rearrangement joins TRBV5-5 to TRBJ2-7, with 8 bases aligning to TRBD1. Germline V gene lookup returns CDR1 SGHKS and CDR2 YYEKEE (reference sequence). This CDR3 is 15 amino acids long. Losses at the gene ends were 2 bases for V and 5 bases for J; bases not matched to a gene: 9. The CDR3 loop is CASSLRQGKRNEQYF. Here the CDR3 DNA reads TGTGCCAGCAGCTTACGACAGGGGAAGAGGAACGAGCAGTACTTC.

This chain uses TRBV18 with TRBJ2-7, with 7 nucleotides matching TRBD2. V was pared by 3 bases and J by 2 bases, with 13 bases of the junction left unmatched. Germline CDR1 is KGHSH and CDR2 is LQKENI. This CDR3 comprises 17 residues. The CDR3 nucleotides are TGTGCCAGCTCACCCGTTTCGAGCGGGGCTTTCCCCTACGAGCAGTACTTC. Translated, it gives CASSPVSSGAFPYEQYF.

J is TRBJ1-4 and V is TRBV28; D is uncertain. Between the trimmed V and J ends, which lost 3 bases and 6 bases, there was a span of 5 bases. The CDR3 is made up of 12 amino acids. Germline V gene lookup returns CDR1 MDHEN and CDR2 SYDVKM. The CDR3 spells CASSFNDEKLFF. CDR3 DNA: TGTGCCAGCAGTTTTAATGATGAAAAACTGTTTTTT.

This clone was seen more than once but under ten times. This sequence joins TRBV27 and TRBJ2-7; 12 nucleotides agree with TRBD1. The CDR3 loop spans 17 amino acids. CDR1 and CDR2 from the germline V gene are MNHEY and SMNVEV (reference sequence). The ends lost 0 bases at V and 4 bases at J; junction bases unmatched: 7. The CDR3 bases are TGTGCCAGCAGTTTATCGGCCGGGACAGGGGGCCGTTACGAGCAGTACTTC. Encoded protein: CASSLSAGTGGRYEQYF.

The chain employs TRBV27 and TRBJ2-7, with 8 nucleotides matching TRBD1. The germline V gene has CDR1 MNHEY and CDR2 SMNVEV (reference sequence). J lost 4 bases, V lost 5 bases, and 4 bases had no gene match. The CDR3 contains 13 residues. The CDR3 loop is CASSRWTGYEQYF. The CDR3 DNA reads TGTGCCAGCAGTCGTTGGACAGGGTACGAGCAGTACTTC.

The genes are TRBV7-9 and TRBJ1-4; D uncertain. Germline V gene lookup returns CDR1 SEHNR and CDR2 FQNEAQ (reference sequence). The CDR3 has 13 residues. The germline V and J ends were trimmed by 2 bases and 5 bases, with 6 bases remaining between them. The CDR3 sequence is CASSLLENEKLFF. The CDR3, as DNA: TGTGCCAGCAGCTTATTGGAGAATGAAAAACTGTTTTTT.

In this sample, this clone turned up a few times. With only one base between it and a far larger clone, this is likely a read error. The same CDR3 also results from other DNA sequences found in this sample. V is TRBV6-4 and J is TRBJ2-7; TRBD2 aligns across 7 bases. This CDR3 spans 11 amino acids. V was clipped by 5 bases and J by 7 bases; unmatched bases: 2. Germline assignment: CDR1 MRHNA and CDR2 SNTAGT. The CDR3 nucleotides are TGTGCCAGCAGTTACGGGGGGGAGCAGTACTTC. Its translation: CASSYGGEQYF.

The genes are TRBV29-1 and TRBJ2-7, with D maybe TRBD2 (6 bases). CDR3 size: 12 residues. Germline values: CDR1 SQVTM, CDR2 ANQGSEA. V shed 7 bases and J shed 4 bases, with 14 bases lying between them. The CDR3 sequence: CSARLAAYEQYF. The CDR3 DNA sequence: TGCAGCGCCCGCTTAGCGGCTTACGAGCAGTACTTC.

The chain combines TRBV5-1 with TRBJ1-1, with D tentatively TRBD1 (5 bases). Germline V CDR1 and CDR2: SGHRS, YFSETQ. The CDR3 extends over 13 amino acids. V lost 4 bases and J lost 3, with 10 bases in between. The chain's CDR3 is CASSRGLDTEAFF. CDR3 coding DNA: TGCGCCAGCAGCCGGGGACTGGACACTGAAGCTTTCTTT.

The chain uses TRBV5-1 and TRBJ2-1; 12 nucleotides align to TRBD2. The CDR3 is 16 amino acids. Germline-derived CDR1 and CDR2 are SGHRS and YFSETQ. Trimming removed 0 bases from V and 3 bases from J; junction bases left unmatched: 1. The CDR3: CASSLGLAGDYNEQFF. The CDR3 coding sequence is TGCGCCAGCAGCTTGGGACTAGCGGGGGACTACAATGAGCAGTTCTTC.

The V and J genes are TRBV7-9 and TRBJ1-4; no clear D. V lost 5 bases and J 8 bases, leaving 6 bases between the germline ends. Germline CDR1 is SEHNR and CDR2 is FQNEAQ (reference sequence). The CDR3 is 11 amino acids. The CDR3 sequence is CASSPEEKLFF. In nucleotides, the CDR3 is TGTGCCAGCAGCCCCGAGGAAAAACTGTTTTTT.

This clone has only a few counts. This chain joins TRBV25-1 and TRBJ1-4; weak D call: TRBD1 (6 bases). Germline V lookup: CDR1 MGHDK, CDR2 SYGVNS. The germline V and J ends were trimmed by 4 bases and 11 bases, with 14 bases remaining between them. This CDR3 contains 13 residues. In nucleotides, the CDR3 is TGTGCCAGCAGTGTATCGCAGGGGTCGAAACTGTTTTTT. Translating gives CASSVSQGSKLFF.

This clone turned up a few times. The rearrangement links TRBV4-1 to TRBJ2-3, with 7 bases lining up with TRBD2. Germline trimming cut 0 bases from V and 0 bases from J; bases unmatched to any gene: 3. The germline CDR1 and CDR2 sequences are MGHRA and YSYEKL. CDR3 length: 16 amino acids. CDR3 nucleotides: TGCGCCAGCAGCCAAGACTGGGGAGGGAGCACAGATACGCAGTATTTT. It yields the protein CASSQDWGGSTDTQYF.

The chain couples TRBV15 to TRBJ1-5; TRBD1 aligns across 8 bases. Per the germline V gene, CDR1 is LNHNV and CDR2 is YYDKDF (reference sequence). Trimming took 3 bases from V and 6 from J; bases not matched to a gene: 13. The CDR3 is 17 amino acids. The CDR3, as DNA: TGTGCCACCAGCAGGGCCCTACGACAGGGGATCTCTCAGCCCCAGCATTTT. Protein sequence: CATSRALRQGISQPQHF.

The CDR3 protein is CASKFGGEKLFF. CDR3 nucleotides: TGTGCCAGCAAGTTTGGCGGGGAAAAACTGTTTTTT. This chain links TRBV28 with TRBJ1-4; D is ambiguous. This CDR3 region has 12 residues. The germline V and J ends were trimmed by 7 bases and 8 bases, with 11 bases remaining between them. From germline, CDR1 is MDHEN and CDR2 SYDVKM. Variable domain in full (rest from reference TRBV28 and TRBJ1-4): DVKVTQSSRYLVKRTGEKVFLECVQDMDHENMFWYRQDPGLGLRLIYFSYDVKMKEKGDIPEGYSVSREKKERFSLILESASTNQTSMYLCASKFGGEKLFFGSGTQLSVL.

V usage is TRBV28 and J usage is TRBJ1-5; 7 positions agree with TRBD1. Losses at the gene ends were 5 bases for V and 5 bases for J; bases not matched to a gene: 9. The CDR3 consists of 15 residues. CDR1 and CDR2 from the germline V gene are MDHEN and SYDVKM. The CDR3 region is CASSPDREDDQPQHF. The CDR3 nucleotides are TGTGCCAGCAGTCCCGACAGGGAGGATGATCAGCCCCAGCATTTT.

The chain has TRBV9 and TRBJ1-2; TRBD1 is a possible D gene (5 bases). Between the trimmed V and J ends, which lost 4 bases and 5 bases, there was a span of 21 bases. Per germline, CDR1 SGDLS and CDR2 YYNGEE. This CDR3 region has 16 residues. In DNA, the CDR3 is TGTGCCAGCAGCCCTCACCCCGCCCCAGGGAAGTATGGCTACACCTTC. As protein: CASSPHPAPGKYGYTF.

J is TRBJ2-2 and V is TRBV11-3, with TRBD2 matching 7 bases. The ends lost 5 bases at V and 7 bases at J; junction bases unmatched: 16. The CDR3 is 17 amino acids. Germline V gene sequence: CDR1 SGHNT, CDR2 YENEEA. The CDR3 sequence is CASSPRPGREMSGELFF. CDR3 nucleotides: TGTGCCAGCAGCCCAAGACCTGGGCGGGAGATGAGCGGGGAGCTGTTTTTT. The whole variable domain, filled in from reference TRBV11-3 and TRBJ2-2, reads EAGVVQSPRYKIIEKKQPVAFWCNPISGHNTLYWYLQNLGQGPELLIRYENEEAVDDSQLPKDRFSAERLKGVDSTLKIQPAELGDSAVYLCASSPRPGREMSGELFFGEGSRLTVL.

The gene calls are TRBV30 and TRBJ1-2; no reliable D call. Trimming pared 0 bases from V and 2 bases from J, leaving 16 bases between. The CDR3 length is 16 residues. Per the germline V gene, CDR1 is GTSNPN and CDR2 is SVGIG (reference sequence). CDR3 DNA sequence: TGTGCCTGGAGTGTACGGGTTTTGTCGGGGAACTATGGCTACACCTTC. This sequence encodes CAWSVRVLSGNYGYTF.

The gene calls are TRBV30 and TRBJ2-7; a weak D match, TRBD1 (5 bases). The CDR3 length is 13 residues. Germline V gene sequence: CDR1 GTSNPN, CDR2 SVGIG (reference sequence). Trimming shortened V by 2 bases and J by 5 bases, and 13 bases separated the two germline ends. The CDR3 coding sequence is TGTGCCTGGAGTCAGGGTGTGTTTGACGAGCAGTACTTC. Its protein product is CAWSQGVFDEQYF.

Only a few counts were recorded for this clone. This chain uses TRBV6-6 with TRBJ2-7; D remains ambiguous. The CDR3 loop spans 13 amino acids. V was pared by 7 bases and J by 3 bases, with 13 bases between. CDR1 MNHNY and CDR2 SVGAGI come from the germline V gene (reference sequence). DNA of the CDR3: TGTGCCAGCACCCCTAATTCCAACTACGAGCAGTACTTC. It yields the protein CASTPNSNYEQYF.

The chain links TRBV19 to TRBJ1-5, with 11 bases that match TRBD1. CDR1 LNHDA and CDR2 SQIVND come from the germline V gene (reference sequence). CDR3 size: 15 residues. The junction had 6 bases not matched to a gene; V was cut back by 6 bases and J by 5 bases. CDR3 bases: TGTGCCAGTAGCCCGGACAGGGGGCTGGATCAGCCCCAGCATTTT. It encodes CASSPDRGLDQPQHF.

The chain recombines TRBV6-1 with TRBJ2-5, with 7 bases lining up with TRBD2. Germline assignment: CDR1 MNHNS and CDR2 SASEGT. The CDR3 length is 13 residues. The J segment lost 1 base and the V segment lost 9 bases, leaving 5 bases of the junction unmatched. CDR3 residues: CARSSGLQETQYF. The CDR3 nucleotides read TGTGCCAGATCTAGCGGCCTCCAAGAGACCCAGTACTTC.

In its sample, this clone was seen a few times. CDR3 sequence: CASSYLPDRAETQYF. The CDR3 DNA reads as TGTGCCAGCAGTTACCTCCCCGACAGGGCAGAGACCCAGTACTTC. The V gene is TRBV6-5, the J gene TRBJ2-5; 7 nucleotides line up with TRBD1. V gave up 2 bases and J gave up 4 bases; unmatched junction bases: 7. The CDR3 has 15 amino acids. From germline, CDR1 is MNHEY and CDR2 SVGAGI.

The V and J genes are TRBV27 and TRBJ2-7; 14 bases agree with TRBD2. The junction had 12 bases not matched to a gene; V was cut back by 4 bases and J by 4 bases. The CDR3 spans 18 residues. Germline-derived CDR1 and CDR2 are MNHEY and SMNVEV (reference sequence). The CDR3 protein is CASSSPYGTSGRVYEQYF. The CDR3 DNA sequence: TGTGCCAGCAGTTCGCCCTACGGGACTAGCGGGAGAGTATACGAGCAGTACTTC.